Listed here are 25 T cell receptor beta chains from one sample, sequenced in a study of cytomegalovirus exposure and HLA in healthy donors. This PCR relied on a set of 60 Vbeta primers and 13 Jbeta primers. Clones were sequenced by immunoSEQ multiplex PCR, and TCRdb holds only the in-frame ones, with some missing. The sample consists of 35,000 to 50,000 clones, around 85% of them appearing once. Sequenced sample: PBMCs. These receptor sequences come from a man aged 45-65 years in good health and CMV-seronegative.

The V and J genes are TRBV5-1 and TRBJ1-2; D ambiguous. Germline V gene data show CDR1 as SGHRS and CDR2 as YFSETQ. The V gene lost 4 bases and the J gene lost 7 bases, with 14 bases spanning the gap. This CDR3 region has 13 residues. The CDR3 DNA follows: TGCGCCAGCAGCCCCCTTGCTACTCGTGGCTACACCTTC. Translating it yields CASSPLATRGYTF.

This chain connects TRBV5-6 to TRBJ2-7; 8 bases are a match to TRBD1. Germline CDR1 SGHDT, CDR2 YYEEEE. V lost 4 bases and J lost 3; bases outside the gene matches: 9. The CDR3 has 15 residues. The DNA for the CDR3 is TGTGCCAGCAGCACTCCTCGGACAGGGAACTACGAGCAGTACTTC. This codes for CASSTPRTGNYEQYF.

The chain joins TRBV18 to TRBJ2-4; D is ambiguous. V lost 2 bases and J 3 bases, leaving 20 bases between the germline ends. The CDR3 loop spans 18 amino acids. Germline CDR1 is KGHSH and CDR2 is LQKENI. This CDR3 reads CASSPFTQVTVGKNIQYF. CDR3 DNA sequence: TGTGCCAGCTCACCATTTACGCAGGTGACGGTAGGCAAAAACATTCAGTACTTC.

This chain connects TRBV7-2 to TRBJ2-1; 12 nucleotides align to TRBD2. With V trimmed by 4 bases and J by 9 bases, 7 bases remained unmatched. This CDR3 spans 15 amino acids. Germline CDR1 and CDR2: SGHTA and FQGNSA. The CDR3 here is CASSSGTSGPPEQFF. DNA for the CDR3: TGTGCCAGCAGCTCCGGGACTAGCGGGCCTCCTGAGCAGTTCTTC. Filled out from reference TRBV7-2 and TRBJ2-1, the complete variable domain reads GAGVSQSPSNKVTEKGKDVELRCDPISGHTALYWYRQSLGQGLEFLIYFQGNSAPDKSGLPSDRFSAERTGGSVSTLTIQRTQQEDSAVYLCASSSGTSGPPEQFFGPGTRLTVL.

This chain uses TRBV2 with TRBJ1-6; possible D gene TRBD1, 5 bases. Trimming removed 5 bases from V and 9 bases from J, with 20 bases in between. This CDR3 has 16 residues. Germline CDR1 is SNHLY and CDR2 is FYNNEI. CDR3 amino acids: CASSNHQGLGFSPLHF. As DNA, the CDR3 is TGTGCCAGCAGTAACCATCAGGGACTTGGATTTTCACCCCTCCACTTT.

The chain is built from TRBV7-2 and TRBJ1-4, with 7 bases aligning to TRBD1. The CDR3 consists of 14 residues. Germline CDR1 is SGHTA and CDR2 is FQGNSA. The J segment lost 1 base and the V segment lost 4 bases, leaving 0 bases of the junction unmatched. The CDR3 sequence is CASSYRGTNEKLFF. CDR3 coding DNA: TGTGCCAGCAGCTACAGGGGAACTAATGAAAAACTGTTTTTT.

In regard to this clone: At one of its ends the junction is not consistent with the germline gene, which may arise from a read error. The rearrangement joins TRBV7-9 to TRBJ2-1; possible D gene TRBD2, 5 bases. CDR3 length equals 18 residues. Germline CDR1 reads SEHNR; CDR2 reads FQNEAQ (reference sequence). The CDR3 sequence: CSSSLAILAVSSYNEQFF. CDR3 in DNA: TGTTCCAGCAGCTTAGCGATATTGGCGGTGAGCTCCTACAATGAGCAGTTCTTC.

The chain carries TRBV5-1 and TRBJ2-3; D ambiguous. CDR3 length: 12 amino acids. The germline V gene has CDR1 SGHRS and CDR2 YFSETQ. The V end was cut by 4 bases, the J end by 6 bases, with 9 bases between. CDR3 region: CASSRDWDTQYF. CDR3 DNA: TGCGCCAGCAGCCGCGACTGGGATACGCAGTATTTT.

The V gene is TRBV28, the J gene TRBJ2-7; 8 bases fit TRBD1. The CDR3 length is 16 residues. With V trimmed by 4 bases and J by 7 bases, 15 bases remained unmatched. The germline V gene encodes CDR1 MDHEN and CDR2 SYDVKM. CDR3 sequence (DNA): TGTGCCAGCAGTTGGGCGTATGACAGGGGCCCTCGGGAGCAGTACTTC. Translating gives CASSWAYDRGPREQYF.

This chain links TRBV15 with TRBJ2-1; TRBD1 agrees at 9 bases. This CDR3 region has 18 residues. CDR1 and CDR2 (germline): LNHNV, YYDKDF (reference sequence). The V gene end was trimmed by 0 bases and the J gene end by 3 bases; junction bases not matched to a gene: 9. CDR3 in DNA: TGTGCCACCAGCAGAGAAATCTACAGGGGGCTAAACTACAATGAGCAGTTCTTC. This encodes CATSREIYRGLNYNEQFF.

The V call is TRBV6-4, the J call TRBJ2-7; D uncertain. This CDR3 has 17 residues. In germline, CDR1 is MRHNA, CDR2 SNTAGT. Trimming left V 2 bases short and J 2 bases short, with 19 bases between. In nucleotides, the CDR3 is TGTGCCAGCAGTGACCCTCCTGGGCAGTTATTTCCCTACGAGCAGTACTTC. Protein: CASSDPPGQLFPYEQYF.

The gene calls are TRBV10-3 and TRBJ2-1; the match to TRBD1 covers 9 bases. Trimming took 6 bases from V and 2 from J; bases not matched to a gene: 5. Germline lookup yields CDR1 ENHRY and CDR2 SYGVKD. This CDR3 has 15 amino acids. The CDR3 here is CAISVQGAPYNEQFF. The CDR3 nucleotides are TGTGCCATCAGCGTACAGGGGGCTCCCTACAATGAGCAGTTCTTC.

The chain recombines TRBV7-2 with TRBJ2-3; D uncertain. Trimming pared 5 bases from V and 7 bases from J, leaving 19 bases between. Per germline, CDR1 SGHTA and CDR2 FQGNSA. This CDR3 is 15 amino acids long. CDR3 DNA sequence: TGTGCCAGCAGCCCTATACGGTCAGGAAGGAATACGCAGTATTTT. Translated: CASSPIRSGRNTQYF.

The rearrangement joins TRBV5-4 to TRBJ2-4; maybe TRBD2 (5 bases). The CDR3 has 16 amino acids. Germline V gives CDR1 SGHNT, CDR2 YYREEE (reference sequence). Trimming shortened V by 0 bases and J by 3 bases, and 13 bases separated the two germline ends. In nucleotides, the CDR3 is TGTGCCAGCAGCTTGGGTGGGAGTAGTGGCAAAAACATTCAGTACTTC. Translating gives CASSLGGSSGKNIQYF.

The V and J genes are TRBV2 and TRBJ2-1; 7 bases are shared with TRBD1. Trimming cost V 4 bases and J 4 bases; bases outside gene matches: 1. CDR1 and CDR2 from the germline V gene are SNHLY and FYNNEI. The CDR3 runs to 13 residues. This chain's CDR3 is CASSGQGYNEQFF. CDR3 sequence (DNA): TGTGCCAGCAGTGGACAGGGTTACAATGAGCAGTTCTTC. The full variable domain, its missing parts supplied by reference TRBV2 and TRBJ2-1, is EPEVTQTPSHQVTQMGQEVILRCVPISNHLYFYWYRQILGQKVEFLVSFYNNEISEKSEIFDDQFSVERPDGSNFTLKIRSTKLEDSAMYFCASSGQGYNEQFFGPGTRLTVL.

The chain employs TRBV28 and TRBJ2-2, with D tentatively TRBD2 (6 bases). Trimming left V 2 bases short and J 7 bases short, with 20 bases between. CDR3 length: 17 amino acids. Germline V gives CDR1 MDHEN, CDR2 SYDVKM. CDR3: CASSLKPYHRRGGELFF. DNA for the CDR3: TGTGCCAGCAGTTTAAAGCCCTACCACAGGAGGGGCGGGGAGCTGTTTTTT.

In DNA form, the CDR3 reads TGTGCCAGCAGCTTACCCGAAGGTCCGGAGGAAAAACTGTTTTTT. Amino acid sequence: CASSLPEGPEEKLFF. This rearrangement joins TRBV7-9 to TRBJ1-4; no definite D call. The CDR3 has 15 residues. From germline, CDR1 is SEHNR and CDR2 FQNEAQ (reference sequence). Deletions cut 2 bases from V and 8 bases from J, with 15 bases between.

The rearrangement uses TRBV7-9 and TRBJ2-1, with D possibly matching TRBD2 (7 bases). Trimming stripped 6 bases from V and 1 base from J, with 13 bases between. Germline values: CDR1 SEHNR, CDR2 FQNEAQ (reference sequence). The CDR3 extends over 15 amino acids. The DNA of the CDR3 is TGTGCCAGCAGAGTGGAGGGGGGGTCCTACAATGAGCAGTTCTTC. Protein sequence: CASRVEGGSYNEQFF.

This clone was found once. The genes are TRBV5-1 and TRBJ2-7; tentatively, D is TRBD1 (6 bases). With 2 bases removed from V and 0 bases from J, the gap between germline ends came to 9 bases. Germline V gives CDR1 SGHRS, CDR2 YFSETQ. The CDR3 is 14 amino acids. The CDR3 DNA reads TGCGCCAGCAGCTTCGACAGGCCCTCCTACGAGCAGTACTTC. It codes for CASSFDRPSYEQYF.

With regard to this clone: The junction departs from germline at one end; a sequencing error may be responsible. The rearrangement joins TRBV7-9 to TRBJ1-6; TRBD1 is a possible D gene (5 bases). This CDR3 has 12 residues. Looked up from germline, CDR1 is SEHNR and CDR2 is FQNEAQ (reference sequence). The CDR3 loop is CSSSLRGSPLHF. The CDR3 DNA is TGTTCCAGCAGCTTAAGGGGTTCACCCCTCCACTTT.

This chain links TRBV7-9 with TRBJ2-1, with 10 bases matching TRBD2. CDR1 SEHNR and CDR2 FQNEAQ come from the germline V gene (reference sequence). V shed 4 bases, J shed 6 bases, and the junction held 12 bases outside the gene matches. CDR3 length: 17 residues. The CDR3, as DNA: TGTGCCAGCAGCTCCCAAAGGGGGCTAGCGGGGGTCAATGAGCAGTTCTTC. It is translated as CASSSQRGLAGVNEQFF.

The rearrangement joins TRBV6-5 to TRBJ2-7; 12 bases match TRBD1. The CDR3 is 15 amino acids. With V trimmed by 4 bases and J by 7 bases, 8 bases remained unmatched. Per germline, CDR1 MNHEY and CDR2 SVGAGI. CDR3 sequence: CASSSSGTGGEEQYF. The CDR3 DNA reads TGTGCCAGCAGTTCATCCGGGACAGGGGGCGAAGAGCAGTACTTC.

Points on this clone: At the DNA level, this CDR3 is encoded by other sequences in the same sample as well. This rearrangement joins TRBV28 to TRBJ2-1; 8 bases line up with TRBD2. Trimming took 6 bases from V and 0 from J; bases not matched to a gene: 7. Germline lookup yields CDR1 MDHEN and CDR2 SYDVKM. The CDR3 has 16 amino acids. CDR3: CASSRGGTSSYNEQFF. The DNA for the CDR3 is TGTGCCAGCAGCCGAGGCGGGACTAGCTCCTACAATGAGCAGTTCTTC.

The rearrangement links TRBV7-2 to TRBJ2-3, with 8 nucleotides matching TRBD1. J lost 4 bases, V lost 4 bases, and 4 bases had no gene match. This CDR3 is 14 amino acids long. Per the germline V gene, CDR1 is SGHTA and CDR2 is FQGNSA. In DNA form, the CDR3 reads TGTGCCAGCAGCTGGACAGGGTCGGCAGATACGCAGTATTTT. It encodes CASSWTGSADTQYF.

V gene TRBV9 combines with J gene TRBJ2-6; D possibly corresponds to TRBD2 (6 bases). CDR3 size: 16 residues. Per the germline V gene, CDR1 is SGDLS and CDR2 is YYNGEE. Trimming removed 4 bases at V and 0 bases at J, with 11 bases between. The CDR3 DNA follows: TGTGCCAGCAGCCCGACTAGAGGCTCTGGGGCCAACGTCCTGACTTTC. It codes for CASSPTRGSGANVLTF.